The 30 T cell receptor beta chains reported below all come from one sample, sequenced in a study of regulatory T cells in long-lasting Graves disease. For TCR beta, libraries came from iRepertoire HTBI primers and Arm-PCR of CDR3 regions. TCRdb independently ran MiXCR on the multiplex PCR reads; one entry per CDR3 protein. This sample has fewer than 550,000 distinct CDR3 sequences, with roughly 21% found just once. Time point defined: persistent/refractory GD, antithyroid drugs over 5 years with positive TRAb. Construction of the TCR library relied on RNA isolated from PBMCs. The sample was peripheral blood mononuclear cells (PBMCs), taken when the disease was refractory, from a patient treated with antithyroid drugs. The source of these receptors is a female donor with Graves disease.

The table lists this clonotype with many counts. The chain recombines TRBV19 with TRBJ1-5, with a possible D match to TRBD1 (5 bases). CDR3 size: 16 residues. V lost 3 bases, J lost 0 bases, and 12 bases lay in between. The V gene's germline CDR1 is LNHDA and CDR2 SQIVND (reference sequence). CDR3: CASSMGQFYSNQPQHF. DNA of the CDR3: TGTGCCAGTAGTATGGGGCAGTTTTATAGCAATCAGCCCCAGCATTTT.

The genes are TRBV5-6 and TRBJ2-7; D gene ambiguous. In germline, CDR1 is SGHDT, CDR2 YYEEEE. The V gene lost 3 bases and the J gene lost 5 bases, with 15 bases spanning the gap. The CDR3 has 14 amino acids. The CDR3 loop reads CASSSLLSSNEQYF. CDR3 nucleotides: TGTGCCAGCAGCTCCCTCCTTAGCTCGAACGAGCAGTACTTC.

The chain employs TRBV5-4 and TRBJ1-1; D is unclear. The V and J ends lost 1 base and 0 bases respectively, with 19 bases between them. The CDR3 loop spans 18 amino acids. CDR1 is SGHNT, CDR2 YYREEE, per germline (reference sequence). The CDR3 coding sequence is TGTGCCAGCAGCTTGCAAGAAGGCACCGGACTATTGAACACTGAAGCTTTCTTT. Its translation: CASSLQEGTGLLNTEAFF.

This clonotype was detected only a few times. The J gene is TRBJ1-1, the V gene TRBV6-2 or TRBV6-3, with D uncertain. The CDR3 is 12 amino acids. Deletions cut 2 bases from V and 4 bases from J, with 5 bases between. Germline values: CDR1 MNHEY, CDR2 SVGEGT. CDR3 bases: TGTGCCAGCAGTTACAGGGTCACTGAAGCTTTCTTT. This codes for CASSYRVTEAFF.

This clonotype was observed at least ten times. This chain uses TRBV7-2 with TRBJ2-7, with 9 nucleotides matching TRBD2. The germline V gene has CDR1 SGHTA and CDR2 FQGNSA. V was pared by 5 bases and J by 3 bases, with 11 bases of the junction left unmatched. This CDR3 spans 16 amino acids. Here the CDR3 reads CASSAGYSSGNYEQYF. The CDR3 DNA reads TGTGCCAGCAGCGCGGGTTATTCTAGCGGGAACTACGAGCAGTACTTC.

The sample holds many counts of this clonotype. CDR3 sequence: CASSSRGRAGTEAFF. CDR3 DNA: TGTGCCAGCAGCTCCCGGGGGAGGGCGGGTACTGAAGCTTTCTTT. The J gene is TRBJ1-1, the V gene TRBV5-5, with D possibly being TRBD1 (5 bases). CDR1 and CDR2 (germline): SGHKS, YYEKEE (reference sequence). This CDR3 is 15 amino acids long. Trimming shortened V by 3 bases and J by 5 bases, and 17 bases separated the two germline ends.

The rearrangement links TRBV29-1 to TRBJ1-5; D unclear. CDR3 length: 11 residues. Germline V gives CDR1 SQVTM, CDR2 ANQGSEA. The CDR3 here is CPGGSNQPQHF. DNA for the CDR3: TGCCCCGGTGGTAGCAATCAGCCCCAGCATTTT.

This clonotype appeared many times. The gene calls are TRBV28 and TRBJ1-5; tentative D call: TRBD1 (5 bases). The CDR3 consists of 16 residues. V was clipped by 5 bases and J by 8 bases, with 22 bases between them. Germline V gene data show CDR1 as MDHEN and CDR2 as SYDVKM. This CDR3 is CASSRAARKLREPQHF. The DNA of the CDR3 is TGTGCCAGCAGTCGGGCGGCGAGGAAACTCAGGGAGCCCCAGCATTTT.

The genes are TRBV27 and TRBJ2-7; D is uncertain. The CDR3 length is 13 residues. Trimming left V 4 bases short and J 6 bases short, with 13 bases between. Germline V lookup: CDR1 MNHEY, CDR2 SMNVEV (reference sequence). CDR3 DNA: TGTGCCAGCAGTTCGAACTGGGCTGGCGAGCAGTACTTC. Its translation is CASSSNWAGEQYF.

This clonotype was observed a handful of times. The chain links TRBV11-2 to TRBJ2-2; TRBD2 agrees at 9 bases. Germline V gene data show CDR1 as SGHAT and CDR2 as FQNNGV. The trim removed 5 bases at V and 3 bases at J, leaving 1 base unmatched. The CDR3 length is 14 residues. Here the CDR3 reads CASSASGDTGELFF. The DNA for the CDR3 is TGTGCCAGCAGCGCTAGCGGGGACACCGGGGAGCTGTTTTTT.

This clonotype was found many times. This chain joins TRBV12-3 or TRBV12-4 and TRBJ1-1; D call uncertain. The CDR3 totals 13 residues. The V end was cut by 4 bases, the J end by 4 bases, with 10 bases between. The CDR3 DNA reads TGTGCCAGCAGTTGGGCCGGCACCACTGAAGCTTTCTTT. Amino acid sequence: CASSWAGTTEAFF.

This clonotype was seen ten or more times. The gene calls are TRBV29-1 and TRBJ2-5, with D perhaps TRBD2 (7 bases). The CDR3 covers 15 residues. In germline, CDR1 is SQVTM, CDR2 ANQGSEA. Trimming took off 4 bases at V and 2 bases at J, with 17 bases between the two ends. The chain's CDR3 is CSVAPRGGAQETQYF. CDR3 sequence (DNA): TGCAGCGTTGCTCCTCGTGGGGGGGCTCAAGAGACCCAGTACTTC.

CDR3 DNA: TGTGCCAGCAGTGAATCCCCCCGCGGGAATGCCGGGGAGCTGTTTTTT. Translating gives CASSESPRGNAGELFF. The V and J genes are TRBV6-1 and TRBJ2-2; weak D call: TRBD2 (6 bases). Trimming removed 2 bases at V and 6 bases at J, with 16 bases between. There are 16 residues in the CDR3. Germline loops: CDR1 MNHNS, CDR2 SASEGT.

As concerns this clonotype: A much larger clone lies a single base off, so this may be a read error. The chain links TRBV6-1 to TRBJ2-5; 8 bases agree with TRBD2. The V gene end was trimmed by 6 bases and the J gene end by 7 bases; junction bases not matched to a gene: 13. CDR3 length: 15 amino acids. Germline CDR1 MNHNS, CDR2 SASEGT. Here the CDR3 reads CASSLGLADKGTQYF. The CDR3 DNA reads as TGTGCCAGCAGCCTCGGACTAGCCGATAAAGGGACCCAGTACTTC.

The chain has TRBV12-3 or TRBV12-4 and TRBJ1-5, with D maybe TRBD1 (5 bases). Trimming pared 5 bases from V and 6 bases from J, leaving 17 bases between. The CDR3 runs 15 residues. CDR3 DNA sequence: TGTGCCAGCAGTAAACAAATGGGGACCCCTCAGCCCCAGCATTTT. The encoded protein is CASSKQMGTPQPQHF.

Turning to this clonotype: Being one base from a much bigger clone, this may be a read error. As the CDR3 is not closed by the conserved phenylalanine or tryptophan, this likely results from a read error. This chain uses TRBV6-5 with TRBJ1-5; D gene ambiguous. CDR1 is MNHEY, CDR2 SVGAGI, per germline. The CDR3 extends over 13 amino acids. V lost 0 bases and J 8 bases, leaving 8 bases between the germline ends. The CDR3 nucleotides are TGTGCCAGCAGTTACTCGAGGCGGGAGCCCCAGCATTCT. Translation gives CASSYSRREPQHS.

The gene calls are TRBV28 and TRBJ2-1, with 16 bases aligning to TRBD2. V was pared by 7 bases and J by 8 bases, with 14 bases of the junction left unmatched. The CDR3 consists of 18 residues. Germline V lookup: CDR1 MDHEN, CDR2 SYDVKM. The CDR3 DNA sequence: TGTGCCAGCACCCCACTCGGGACTAGCGGGAGGGGATTCGATGAGCAGTTCTTC. Protein product: CASTPLGTSGRGFDEQFF.

The table lists this clonotype with a few counts. The V call is TRBV5-1, the J call TRBJ1-2, with 8 positions matching TRBD1. J lost 4 bases, V lost 4 bases, and 6 bases had no gene match. There are 14 residues in the CDR3. Germline-derived CDR1 and CDR2 are SGHRS and YFSETQ. The CDR3 DNA follows: TGCGCCAGCAGCCCGGACAGGGCCAGCTATGGCTACACCTTC. This encodes CASSPDRASYGYTF. Complete variable domain (other parts from reference TRBV5-1 and TRBJ1-2): KAGVTQTPRYLIKTRGQQVTLSCSPISGHRSVSWYQQTPGQGLQFLFEYFSETQRNKGNFPGRFSGRQFSNSRSEMNVSTLELGDSALYLCASSPDRASYGYTFGSGTRLTVV.

This clonotype has at least ten counts. The chain combines TRBV5-6 with TRBJ2-5, with D perhaps given as TRBD1 or TRBD2 (6 bases each). The CDR3 extends over 14 amino acids. The germline V and J ends were trimmed by 0 bases and 2 bases, with 8 bases remaining between them. Germline lookup yields CDR1 SGHDT and CDR2 YYEEEE. The CDR3, as DNA: TGTGCCAGCAGCTTGGGGGGGGCTCAAGAGACCCAGTACTTC. It is translated as CASSLGGAQETQYF.

This clonotype showed up just a few times. V and J are TRBV6-5 and TRBJ2-1, with 12 bases that match TRBD2. In germline, CDR1 is MNHEY, CDR2 SVGAGI. The CDR3 length is 16 residues. Losses at the gene ends were 2 bases for V and 7 bases for J; bases not matched to a gene: 6. As DNA, the CDR3 is TGTGCCAGCAGTTACCTAGCGGGAGGGCCGAGGAATGAGCAGTTCTTC. As protein: CASSYLAGGPRNEQFF.

This clonotype was observed at least ten times. This chain uses TRBV12-3 or TRBV12-4 with TRBJ1-1; the match to TRBD1 covers 9 bases. V lost 7 bases, J lost 5 bases, and 2 bases stayed unmatched. The CDR3 is made up of 12 amino acids. The CDR3 sequence is CASKGTGTEAFF. The CDR3 region has the DNA TGTGCCAGCAAGGGGACAGGGACTGAAGCTTTCTTT.

This clonotype was detected a few times. V and J are TRBV29-1 and TRBJ2-5; 8 positions match TRBD1. CDR3 length equals 13 residues. With 6 bases clipped from V and 5 bases from J, the junction kept 8 bases outside the gene matches. Germline V gene lookup returns CDR1 SQVTM and CDR2 ANQGSEA. The chain's CDR3 is CSVLDRVAETQYF. For the CDR3, the DNA is TGCAGCGTATTGGACAGGGTGGCGGAGACCCAGTACTTC.

This clonotype occurred many times. J is TRBJ2-7 and V is TRBV10-3; 12 bases fit TRBD2. CDR1 is ENHRY and CDR2 is SYGVKD in the germline V gene. J gave up 6 bases and V 2 bases, and 5 bases lay outside the gene matches. There are 15 residues in the CDR3. The chain's CDR3 is CAISEPLAGGGEQYF. Written as DNA, the CDR3 is TGTGCCATCAGTGAGCCACTAGCGGGAGGAGGCGAGCAGTACTTC.

V and J are TRBV19 and TRBJ2-5; 13 nucleotides agree with TRBD2. The V segment lost 7 bases and the J segment 3 bases; nucleotides outside the gene matches: 5. This CDR3 has 15 residues. Per germline, CDR1 LNHDA and CDR2 SQIVND (reference sequence). CDR3 nucleotides: TGTGCCAGTACCAGCGGACTAGCGGGGGAAGAGACCCAGTACTTC. This encodes CASTSGLAGEETQYF.

In this sample, this clonotype turned up many times. The V call is TRBV3-1, the J call TRBJ2-4; tentatively, D is TRBD2 (5 bases). Trimming stripped 3 bases from V and 0 bases from J, with 9 bases between. The CDR3 extends over 15 amino acids. Germline-derived CDR1 and CDR2 are LGHDT and YNNKEL (reference sequence). The CDR3 DNA reads as TGTGCCAGCAGCCACGGACTCCTAGCCAAAAACATTCAGTACTTC. It codes for CASSHGLLAKNIQYF. The full variable domain, completed using reference TRBV3-1 and TRBJ2-4, is DTAVSQTPKYLVTQMGNDKSIKCEQNLGHDTMYWYKQDSKKFLKIMFSYNNKELIINETVPNRFSPKSPDKAHLNLHINSLELGDSAVYFCASSHGLLAKNIQYFGAGTRLSVL.

There are many counts of this clonotype. CDR3 sequence reads: CASSLAFGQIQETQYF. The CDR3 region has the DNA TGTGCCAGCAGTTTAGCGTTTGGACAGATACAAGAGACCCAGTACTTC. The rearrangement links TRBV12-3 or TRBV12-4 to TRBJ2-5; possibly TRBD1 for D (6 bases). V lost 0 bases and J lost 2, with 13 bases in between. There are 16 residues in the CDR3.

This clonotype was detected ten times or more. At one end, the junction sequence differs from germline, possibly due to a read error. J is TRBJ1-1 and V is TRBV28; D possibly corresponds to TRBD1 (6 bases). The CDR3 has 11 residues. Germline CDR1 and CDR2: MDHEN and SYDVKM. The chain's CDR3 is CAGRGETEAFF. DNA of the CDR3: TGTGCCGGCAGGGGAGAAACTGAAGCTTTCTTT.

This clonotype was detected ten times or more. The chain uses TRBV2 and TRBJ1-1; TRBD1 aligns across 7 bases. The CDR3 covers 13 residues. The J segment lost 4 bases and the V segment lost 7 bases, leaving 6 bases of the junction unmatched. Germline loops: CDR1 SNHLY, CDR2 FYNNEI. The DNA for the CDR3 is TGTGCCAGCACTGGACAGGCCCTCACTGAAGCTTTCTTT. Translating it yields CASTGQALTEAFF.

This clonotype turned up a few times. This chain joins TRBV4-2 and TRBJ1-2; no definite D call. Germline CDR1 is LGHNA and CDR2 is YNFKEQ. This CDR3 is built from 13 residues. V was pared by 4 bases and J by 4 bases, with 10 bases between. The CDR3 DNA reads as TGTGCCAGCAGCCGCCGGGAGACCTATGGCTACACCTTC. Protein sequence: CASSRRETYGYTF.

This clonotype appeared a few times. The CDR3 reads CASSPQGTPYGYTF. The CDR3 DNA is TGTGCCAGCAGTCCGCAGGGGACCCCCTATGGCTACACCTTC. The genes are TRBV6-1 and TRBJ1-2; the D gene is possibly TRBD1 (6 bases). The CDR3 runs to 14 residues. The ends were cut back, 5 bases at V and 4 bases at J, with 14 bases in the middle. CDR1 and CDR2 from the germline V gene are MNHNS and SASEGT.